Listed below are T cell receptor beta chains from one sample, sequenced in a study of T cell responses to AZD1222 COVID-19 vaccine. Generated by immunoSEQ multiplex PCR, the TCRdb table keeps only in-frame clones and is missing some. The sample yields around 77,000 clones, around 86% seen once. Sequenced here: peripheral blood, sampled on day 0 of AZD1222 vaccination. The receptor source for this set is an adult in good health. CDR3s include the opening cysteine and the closing phenylalanine or tryptophan. Fields, in order: D gene, V gene, clone size, J gene, CDR3 DNA, CDR3 protein. A D gene is named only where the DNA matches it firmly. Rows may omit the clone size; those that give it use once, few, many or a size class.

>.|TRBV28|.|TRBJ2-2
TGTGCCAGCTCCACAGGGTTCACCGGGGAGCTGTTTTTT
CASSTGFTGELFF
>TRBD1|TRBV2|.|TRBJ2-7
TGTGCCAGCAGCCAGGACAGGGGACGCTCCTACGAGCAGTACTTC
CASSQDRGRSYEQYF
>TRBD1|TRBV28|.|TRBJ2-7
TGTGCCAGCAGCCCCCCGGGACAGGGTATATACGAGCAGTACTTC
CASSPPGQGIYEQYF
>TRBD1|TRBV5-1|.|TRBJ1-2
TGCGCCAGCAGCTGGGGGGACAGGGAGGATGGCTACACCTTC
CASSWGDREDGYTF
>TRBD1|TRBV5-5|.|TRBJ1-2
TGTGCCAGCAGCGTGGGACAGGGGGCCTATGGCTACACCTTC
CASSVGQGAYGYTF
>.|TRBV30|.|TRBJ1-1
TGTGCCTGGAGACCTCAGGAGACTGAAGCTTTCTTT
CAWRPQETEAFF
>.|TRBV7-9|.|TRBJ1-4
TGTGCCAGCACCAAGAGCCTAACTAATGAAAAACTGTTTTTT
CASTKSLTNEKLFF
>.|TRBV9|.|TRBJ1-6
TGTGCCAGCAGCGTGAACAGGGATTCACCCCTCCACTTT
CASSVNRDSPLHF
>.|TRBV6-5|.|TRBJ1-2
TGTGCCAGCAGAGAGGGAAACTATGGCTACACCTTC
CASREGNYGYTF
>TRBD1|TRBV28|.|TRBJ1-2
TGTGCCAGCAGTCCCACGGACAGGGGTGGCTACACCTTC
CASSPTDRGGYTF
>.|TRBV9|few|TRBJ1-1
TGTGCCAGCAGCGTAGTTTCGAACACTGAAGCTTTCTTT
CASSVVSNTEAFF
>TRBD2|TRBV18|.|TRBJ2-7
TGTGCCACACGTTCGACTAGCGGGGGAGTCTACGAGCAGTACTTC
CATRSTSGGVYEQYF
>TRBD1|TRBV9|.|TRBJ1-5
TGTGCCAGCAGCCCGAGGGACAGCCAAATTCAGCCCCAGCATTTT
CASSPRDSQIQPQHF
>.|TRBV12-3/TRBV12-4|.|TRBJ2-7
TGTGCCAGCAGCCTACTCCACGAGCAGTACTTC
CASSLLHEQYF
>.|TRBV5-4|.|TRBJ1-5
TGTGCCACCCAGGGGCTTCGGGATCAGCCCCAGCATTTT
CATQGLRDQPQHF
>.|TRBV27|.|TRBJ2-2
TGTGCCAGCAGTTTACGGACGGTCCGGCAGAGAGACACCGGGGAGCTGTTTTTT
CASSLRTVRQRDTGELFF
>TRBD1|TRBV27|.|TRBJ1-5
TGTGCCAGCAGTTGGACAGGGAGCAATCAGCCCCAGCATTTT
CASSWTGSNQPQHF
>.|TRBV2|.|TRBJ1-2
TGTGCCAGCAGTGTGCCCACCTATGGCTACACCTTC
CASSVPTYGYTF
>.|TRBV7-2|.|TRBJ1-2
TGTGCCAGCAGCTTGCGCTCCGGGCGCAATTCCCCCTATGGCTACACCTTC
CASSLRSGRNSPYGYTF
>.|TRBV12-3/TRBV12-4|.|TRBJ1-3
TGTGCCAGCGGTCTGCACACCATATATTTT
CASGLHTIYF
>TRBD1|TRBV18|.|TRBJ2-6
TGTGCCAGCTCCCTTAGGACAGGGGGCGCAGGTGGGGCCAACGTCCTGACTTTC
CASSLRTGGAGGANVLTF
>.|TRBV12-3/TRBV12-4|.|TRBJ1-2
TGTGCCAGCAGCACAGGGCACCAGTCTGGCTACACCTTC
CASSTGHQSGYTF
>.|TRBV19|.|TRBJ1-1
TGTGCCAGTCTTTCAGAACAGGGGAACACTGAAGCTTTCTTT
CASLSEQGNTEAFF